These T cell receptor beta chains were read from a single sample in a study of cytomegalovirus exposure and HLA in healthy donors. Produced via immunoSEQ multiplex PCR; TCRdb's table is partial and in-frame only. The sample lists 300,000 to 350,000 clones; roughly 87% were seen once. The material sequenced was PBMCs. These receptors were taken from a young man in good health and CMV-seronegative. Both conserved end residues are part of each CDR3. The D gene is left open where the match is weak. Clone size is given for some rows only: seen once, a few or many times, or a class if the clone is expanded.

v_gene	len	d_gene	j_gene	abundance	CDR3aa	CDR3nt
TRBV6-5	11	.	TRBJ2-7	.	CASDRINEQYF	TGTGCCAGCGACAGGATAAACGAGCAGTACTTC
TRBV29-1	13	TRBD1	TRBJ1-2	.	CSVSRGQNYGYTF	TGCAGCGTTTCCAGGGGGCAAAACTATGGCTACACCTTC
TRBV29-1	13	TRBD1	TRBJ1-4	once	CSGQGDTNEKLFF	TGCAGCGGACAGGGAGATACTAATGAAAAACTGTTTTTT
TRBV2	11	TRBD2	TRBJ2-3	.	CATLAGLRLYF	TGTGCCACCCTAGCGGGTCTTCGCCTGTATTTT
TRBV19	14	TRBD1	TRBJ1-2	.	CASSIGGTGDGYTF	TGTGCCAGTAGTATTGGGGGGACAGGGGATGGCTACACCTTC
TRBV7-9	17	TRBD2	TRBJ2-1	.	CASSLALPSGGASEQFF	TGTGCCAGCAGCTTAGCTCTCCCTAGCGGGGGGGCGAGTGAGCAGTTCTTC
TRBV19	17	.	TRBJ2-1	.	CASSRRGGLPLYNEQFF	TGTGCCAGTAGTCGAAGAGGCGGACTACCCCTCTACAATGAGCAGTTCTTC
TRBV7-9	13	.	TRBJ1-1	.	CASSYFLNTEAFF	TGTGCCAGCAGCTACTTCCTGAACACTGAAGCTTTCTTT
TRBV14	15	.	TRBJ1-1	.	CASSHRGGWDTEAFF	TGTGCCAGCAGCCACCGCGGGGGCTGGGACACTGAAGCTTTCTTT
TRBV10-3	14	.	TRBJ1-6	.	CAVRDLALGSPLHF	TGTGCCGTCCGGGACTTAGCATTAGGTTCACCCCTCCACTTT
TRBV18	13	.	TRBJ2-2	.	CASSPANTGELFF	TGTGCCAGCTCACCGGCAAACACCGGGGAGCTGTTTTTT
TRBV14	17	.	TRBJ2-1	.	CASSQKTASPTYNEQFF	TGTGCCAGCAGCCAAAAGACGGCTAGCCCCACCTACAATGAGCAGTTCTTC
TRBV29-1	14	.	TRBJ1-1	.	CSVEAGATNTEAFF	TGCAGCGTTGAGGCAGGGGCTACGAACACTGAAGCTTTCTTT
TRBV10-3	12	.	TRBJ1-2	.	CAISEDSYGYTF	TGTGCCATCAGTGAGGATAGCTATGGCTACACCTTC
TRBV6-5	13	.	TRBJ2-1	.	CASNSQGYNEQFF	TGTGCCAGCAACTCTCAGGGATACAATGAGCAGTTCTTC